This TCR beta chain was obtained from a study of blood T cell repertoires in COVID-19. There are 17 residues in the CDR3. The J segment lost 4 bases and the V segment lost 4 bases, leaving 14 bases of the junction unmatched. CDR1 is SEHNR, CDR2 FQNEAQ, per germline (reference sequence). Profiling relied on immunoSEQ multiplex PCR, and the TCRdb table lists in-frame clones only, not all of them. The data hold some 150,000 clones, with 70% to 90% observed a single time. The sample consisted of peripheral blood. The sequence was obtained from a woman aged 55-70 years with COVID-19, enrolled during active disease. V and J are TRBV7-9 and TRBJ1-2; 8 nucleotides align to TRBD1. The CDR3 DNA sequence: TGTGCCAGCAGCTCCTTAACCCAGGGGGCTTTCGGCTATGGCTACACCTTC. Translation gives CASSSLTQGAFGYGYTF.